This TCR beta chain derives from a study of blood T cell repertoires in COVID-19. Seattle patients were enrolled during active infection and followed longitudinally. Produced via immunoSEQ multiplex PCR; TCRdb's table is partial and in-frame only. The sample includes about 130,000 clones, around 90% of them seen just once. Sequencing input: peripheral blood. The origin of this receptor is a man in his fifties with COVID-19, enrolled during active disease.

The CDR3 reads CASTNRAGDNEQFF. The CDR3 DNA sequence: TGTGCCAGCACCAACCGTGCGGGAGACAATGAGCAGTTCTTC. This chain connects TRBV6-5 to TRBJ2-1, with TRBD2 matching 7 bases. The V and J ends lost 7 bases and 5 bases, in that order; junction bases with no gene match: 8. Germline CDR1 and CDR2: MNHEY and SVGAGI. CDR3 length equals 14 residues.